The 16 T cell receptor beta chains given below trace back to one sample, sequenced in a study of PD-1 blockade in classical Hodgkin lymphoma. Relapse after autologous stem cell transplantation occurred in every patient, and brentuximab vedotin exposure varied. Thawed PBMCs were the source of CD4+ T cells, purified by magnetic negative selection. Sequencing was performed with immunoSEQ multiplex PCR; in TCRdb, only in-frame clones are kept and a portion is missing. The sample has 4,500 or so clones; around 76% are singletons. The sample was CD4+ T cells from blood, taken at baseline. These receptors were collected from a human donor with classical Hodgkin lymphoma.

In its sample, this clone was seen once. J is TRBJ1-2 and V is TRBV27; a possible D gene is TRBD1 (5 bases). Trimming took off 5 bases at V and 8 bases at J, with 15 bases between the two ends. Germline V gene sequence: CDR1 MNHEY, CDR2 SMNVEV (reference sequence). The CDR3 extends over 13 amino acids. Here the CDR3 DNA reads TGTGCCAGCAGTCCCCGCCCGGGGCACGGCTACACCTTC. Translated, it gives CASSPRPGHGYTF.

This sequence joins TRBV5-1 and TRBJ2-3, with TRBD2 matching over 11 bases. The CDR3 totals 18 residues. The J segment lost 2 bases and the V segment lost 0 bases, leaving 8 bases of the junction unmatched. Germline assignment: CDR1 SGHRS and CDR2 YFSETQ. DNA of the CDR3: TGCGCCAGCAGCTTGGAGGTAGCTAGCGGGGGGATCACAGATACGCAGTATTTT. Translating it yields CASSLEVASGGITDTQYF.

V gene TRBV19 combines with J gene TRBJ1-4; tentatively, D is TRBD1 (6 bases). The CDR3 has 14 residues. Trimming took off 3 bases at V and 7 bases at J, with 12 bases between the two ends. Germline CDR1 and CDR2: LNHDA and SQIVND (reference sequence). This CDR3 reads CASSIQGRTEKLFF. The CDR3 region has the DNA TGTGCCAGTAGTATCCAGGGGCGGACTGAAAAACTGTTTTTT.

The rearrangement links TRBV11-3 to TRBJ2-7; 8 bases are shared with TRBD1. Losses at the gene ends were 0 bases for V and 3 bases for J; bases not matched to a gene: 1. Germline V gene lookup returns CDR1 SGHNT and CDR2 YENEEA. The CDR3 runs to 14 residues. CDR3 sequence reads: CASSLEGQVYEQYF. CDR3 bases: TGTGCCAGCAGCTTAGAGGGACAGGTCTACGAGCAGTACTTC.

CDR3 sequence: CASSFSAGTSNEKLFF. CDR3 sequence (DNA): TGTGCCAGCAGCTTCTCCGCAGGGACCTCTAATGAAAAACTGTTTTTT. The chain couples TRBV5-5 to TRBJ1-4; maybe TRBD1 (5 bases). The CDR3 is made up of 16 amino acids. The germline V gene encodes CDR1 SGHKS and CDR2 YYEKEE (reference sequence). Trimming left V 2 bases short and J 3 bases short, with 14 bases between.

The chain recombines TRBV5-8 with TRBJ1-1; D might be TRBD1 (5 bases). V gave up 1 base and J gave up 4 bases, with 14 bases separating them. Per germline, CDR1 SGHTS and CDR2 YDEGEE. CDR3 length: 15 residues. The CDR3 DNA sequence: TGTGCCAGCAGCTTGTGGAGAGGGGTTGGCACTGAAGCTTTCTTT. Translating it yields CASSLWRGVGTEAFF.

The V call is TRBV18, the J call TRBJ2-7; TRBD2 aligns across 10 bases. Germline trimming cut 3 bases from V and 4 bases from J; bases unmatched to any gene: 3. This CDR3 contains 14 residues. The V gene's germline CDR1 is KGHSH and CDR2 LQKENI. The CDR3 DNA reads TGTGCCAGCTCACCGGGACTAGCGAGTTACGAGCAGTACGTC. This gives the protein CASSPGLASYEQYV.

There are a few counts of this clone. The genes are TRBV2 and TRBJ1-2; the D gene is possibly TRBD1 (5 bases). The CDR3 is 13 amino acids. CDR1 and CDR2 from the germline V gene are SNHLY and FYNNEI. Trimming removed 10 bases from V and 3 bases from J, with 15 bases in between. The CDR3 DNA sequence: TGTGCCACCGTATATGACAGTCACTATGGCTACACCTTC. This codes for CATVYDSHYGYTF.

This rearrangement joins TRBV5-8 to TRBJ1-5; 8 nucleotides agree with TRBD1. J gave up 3 bases and V 4 bases, and 3 bases lay outside the gene matches. The CDR3 is made up of 14 amino acids. CDR1 is SGHTS and CDR2 is YDEGEE in the germline V gene. CDR3: CASSRGQVNQPQHF. The CDR3 coding sequence is TGTGCCAGCAGCCGGGGACAGGTCAATCAGCCCCAGCATTTT.

The chain carries TRBV6-5 and TRBJ1-2, with a tentative D call TRBD1 (5 bases). CDR3 length: 11 amino acids. V shed 8 bases and J shed 6 bases, with 10 bases lying between them. Looked up from germline, CDR1 is MNHEY and CDR2 is SVGAGI. Written as DNA, the CDR3 is TGTGCCAGCGAGGACATCCATGGCTACACCTTC. Protein: CASEDIHGYTF.

V gene TRBV5-1 combines with J gene TRBJ2-1; 7 bases are a match to TRBD2. The germline V gene encodes CDR1 SGHRS and CDR2 YFSETQ. The J segment lost 5 bases and the V segment lost 4 bases, leaving 3 bases of the junction unmatched. The CDR3 has 13 amino acids. This chain's CDR3 is CASSPSGNNEQFF. In DNA, the CDR3 is TGCGCCAGCAGCCCTAGCGGTAACAATGAGCAGTTCTTC.

V usage is TRBV7-9 and J usage is TRBJ2-5; D is ambiguous. Germline lookup yields CDR1 SEHNR and CDR2 FQNEAQ (reference sequence). This CDR3 is 16 amino acids long. V lost 6 bases, J lost 5 bases, and 22 bases lay in between. CDR3 nucleotide sequence: TGTGCCAGCAGAACCAGGCCGACCGAGGATAGGGAGACCCAGTACTTC. Translating gives CASRTRPTEDRETQYF.

V gene TRBV5-6 combines with J gene TRBJ1-1, with D possibly being TRBD1 (5 bases). V was trimmed by 4 bases and J by 8 bases, leaving 15 bases between them. The CDR3 loop spans 13 amino acids. Germline V gene sequence: CDR1 SGHDT, CDR2 YYEEEE. The CDR3, as DNA: TGTGCCAGCAGCCGTCCTGGGGGAGTCGAAGCTTTCTTT. Translated, it gives CASSRPGGVEAFF.

The J gene is TRBJ1-2, the V gene TRBV18; 9 nucleotides agree with TRBD1. The CDR3 runs 12 residues. V was clipped by 8 bases and J by 2 bases; unmatched bases: 0. The germline V gene has CDR1 KGHSH and CDR2 LQKENI. The CDR3 reads CASGQGNYGYTF. DNA of the CDR3: TGTGCCAGCGGACAGGGGAACTATGGCTACACCTTC.

This clone was counted a few times. V and J are TRBV6-1 and TRBJ1-5; D uncertain. Trimming took 1 base from V and 3 from J, leaving 10 bases between them. This CDR3 region has 15 residues. CDR1 and CDR2 (germline): MNHNS, SASEGT. Here the CDR3 DNA reads TGTGCCAGCAGTGAAGGAAACAGCCCCAATCAGCCCCAGCATTTT. This sequence encodes CASSEGNSPNQPQHF.

The chain employs TRBV7-2 and TRBJ1-2; D not resolved. The germline V and J ends were trimmed by 5 bases and 3 bases, with 7 bases remaining between them. The CDR3 totals 12 residues. Germline CDR1 is SGHTA and CDR2 is FQGNSA. CDR3 amino acids: CASSLDDYGYTF. DNA for the CDR3: TGTGCCAGCAGCCTTGACGACTATGGCTACACCTTC.